Below, 15 T cell receptor beta chains from the same sample are listed, as sequenced in a study of cytomegalovirus exposure and HLA in healthy donors. PCR involved 60 Vbeta and 13 Jbeta primers. Libraries were prepared by immunoSEQ multiplex PCR; TCRdb keeps only in-frame clonotypes and omits some of them. Of around 67,000 clones in the sample, 75% to 80% were seen once. The sample comprised PBMCs. All receptors come from a man younger than 35 in good health and CMV-seropositive.

This clone has only a few counts. The CDR3 DNA sequence: TGTGCCTACGTAGCGGGAGGGAATACCGGGGAGCTGTTTTTT. It translates to CAYVAGGNTGELFF. The chain employs TRBV30 and TRBJ2-2; 11 nucleotides align to TRBD2. The junction had 6 bases not matched to a gene; V was cut back by 7 bases and J by 5 bases. Germline V gene lookup returns CDR1 GTSNPN and CDR2 SVGIG (reference sequence). This CDR3 is built from 14 residues.

The chain recombines TRBV6-5 with TRBJ2-7, with 12 bases lining up with TRBD2. V shed 6 bases and J 6 bases; nucleotides not matched to a gene: 6. CDR3 length: 14 residues. Germline-derived CDR1 and CDR2 are MNHEY and SVGAGI. The CDR3 region is CASSAVLAGGEQYF. CDR3 DNA sequence: TGTGCCAGCAGCGCGGTACTAGCGGGAGGCGAGCAGTACTTC.

This clone came up once. The chain is built from TRBV20-1 and TRBJ2-4; D is unclear. The germline V and J ends were trimmed by 6 bases and 3 bases, with 6 bases remaining between them. This CDR3 comprises 11 residues. Germline V CDR1 and CDR2: DFQATT, SNEGSKA (reference sequence). Here the CDR3 reads CSAYYKNIQYF. As DNA, the CDR3 is TGCAGTGCATACTACAAAAACATTCAGTACTTC.

There are a few counts of this clone. At one end the junction does not follow the germline gene, possibly because of a read error. The chain is built from TRBV10-3 and TRBJ2-1, with D uncertain. Germline assignment: CDR1 ENHRY and CDR2 SYGVKD. The CDR3 contains 11 residues. The CDR3 sequence is CAVSYQNEQFF. The DNA of the CDR3 is TGTGCCGTCAGCTACCAAAATGAGCAGTTCTTC.

This chain joins TRBV7-9 and TRBJ2-5, with D possibly matching TRBD1 (5 bases). The CDR3 spans 15 residues. Germline values: CDR1 SEHNR, CDR2 FQNEAQ (reference sequence). Between the trimmed V and J ends, which lost 7 bases and 5 bases, there was a span of 20 bases. This CDR3 reads CASIPLQGIGETQYF. The CDR3 DNA sequence: TGTGCCAGCATCCCACTCCAGGGTATTGGGGAGACCCAGTACTTC. The full variable domain, rest sourced from reference TRBV7-9 and TRBJ2-5, is DTGVSQNPRHKITKRGQNVTFRCDPISEHNRLYWYRQTLGQGPEFLTYFQNEAQLEKSRLLSDRFSAERPKGSFSTLEIQRTEQGDSAMYLCASIPLQGIGETQYFGPGTRLLVL.

V usage is TRBV25-1 and J usage is TRBJ1-1; 8 bases line up with TRBD1. The CDR3 has 14 amino acids. V shed 1 base, J shed 4 bases, and the junction held 2 bases outside the gene matches. CDR1 MGHDK and CDR2 SYGVNS come from the germline V gene. CDR3 protein: CASSELTGATEAFF. DNA for the CDR3: TGTGCCAGCAGTGAATTGACAGGGGCCACTGAAGCTTTCTTT.

The CDR3 nucleotides are TGTGCCAGCAGCCCACGGCCGGGGCAAGAGACCCAGTACTTC. This sequence encodes CASSPRPGQETQYF. The chain is built from TRBV5-6 and TRBJ2-5; weak D call: TRBD2 (5 bases). V was pared by 4 bases and J by 2 bases, with 12 bases between. The germline gives CDR1 SGHDT, CDR2 YYEEEE. The CDR3 is 14 residues long.

The chain uses TRBV30 and TRBJ2-2; D is undetermined. V lost 4 bases to trimming and J lost 1 base, with 7 bases between them. This CDR3 region has 13 residues. Germline values: CDR1 GTSNPN, CDR2 SVGIG (reference sequence). The CDR3 bases are TGTGCCTGGACCCGAGGGAACACCGGGGAGCTGTTTTTT. Protein product: CAWTRGNTGELFF.

This chain links TRBV19 with TRBJ2-5; D call uncertain. The V gene's germline CDR1 is LNHDA and CDR2 SQIVND (reference sequence). The CDR3 totals 13 residues. With 3 bases removed from V and 3 bases from J, the gap between germline ends came to 8 bases. In DNA form, the CDR3 reads TGTGCCAGTAGTATGACATATGAAGAGACCCAGTACTTC. Its protein is CASSMTYEETQYF. Full variable domain (missing parts from reference TRBV19 and TRBJ2-5): DGGITQSPKYLFRKEGQNVTLSCEQNLNHDAMYWYRQDPGQGLRLIYYSQIVNDFQKGDIAEGYSVSREKKESFPLTVTSAQKNPTAFYLCASSMTYEETQYFGPGTRLLVL.

The CDR3 spells CASSLSVVNSPLHF. CDR3 nucleotide sequence: TGTGCCAGCAGCTTGTCCGTAGTTAATTCACCCCTCCACTTT. The J gene is TRBJ1-6, the V gene TRBV5-6; no definite D call. Germline-derived CDR1 and CDR2 are SGHDT and YYEEEE. The CDR3 is 14 residues long. Trimming shortened V by 1 base and J by 6 bases, and 8 bases separated the two germline ends.

The V call is TRBV10-3, the J call TRBJ2-1; 11 nucleotides match TRBD2. Germline V gene data show CDR1 as ENHRY and CDR2 as SYGVKD. CDR3 length: 14 amino acids. The V segment lost 4 bases and the J segment 4 bases; nucleotides outside the gene matches: 0. CDR3 sequence: CAISGTSGYNEQFF. The CDR3 DNA follows: TGTGCCATCAGTGGGACTAGCGGGTACAATGAGCAGTTCTTC.

The genes are TRBV7-9 and TRBJ2-5, with 12 nucleotides matching TRBD2. The CDR3 contains 17 residues. V was pared by 5 bases and J by 5 bases, with 12 bases of the junction left unmatched. CDR1 is SEHNR and CDR2 is FQNEAQ in the germline V gene (reference sequence). In DNA, the CDR3 is TGTGCCAGCAGCCCCGGTCTAGCGGGGGGGTACGGGGAGACCCAGTACTTC. It encodes CASSPGLAGGYGETQYF. Full variable domain (rest looked up from reference TRBV7-9 and TRBJ2-5): DTGVSQNPRHKITKRGQNVTFRCDPISEHNRLYWYRQTLGQGPEFLTYFQNEAQLEKSRLLSDRFSAERPKGSFSTLEIQRTEQGDSAMYLCASSPGLAGGYGETQYFGPGTRLLVL.

This chain uses TRBV6-1 with TRBJ2-6; weak D call: TRBD1 (5 bases). Germline V gene lookup returns CDR1 MNHNS and CDR2 SASEGT. Trimming cost V 2 bases and J 3 bases, with 20 bases left between them. The CDR3 totals 19 residues. DNA of the CDR3: TGTGCCAGCAGTGAAAACGAAGGGGTCCTGAGAGGTGGGGCCAACGTCCTGACTTTC. Translating gives CASSENEGVLRGGANVLTF.

The chain carries TRBV5-6 and TRBJ2-7; 9 nucleotides agree with TRBD2. The CDR3 sequence is 16 residues long. The trim removed 1 base at V and 3 bases at J, leaving 8 bases unmatched. Germline lookup yields CDR1 SGHDT and CDR2 YYEEEE. DNA for the CDR3: TGTGCCAGCAGCTTGTTTTTGCGGGAGGGCCTCTACGAGCAGTACTTC. It encodes CASSLFLREGLYEQYF.

This chain joins TRBV4-1 and TRBJ2-7; possibly TRBD2 for D (5 bases). V lost 2 bases and J 0 bases, leaving 17 bases between the germline ends. Germline CDR1 is MGHRA and CDR2 is YSYEKL. The CDR3 has 17 residues. CDR3 nucleotide sequence: TGCGCCAGCAGCCAACGGGATTCGGGATTCAACTCCTACGAGCAGTACTTC. The encoded protein is CASSQRDSGFNSYEQYF.